This record covers a single T cell receptor beta chain. The sample belongs to a study of blood T cell repertoires in COVID-19. About the research overall: Specimens from acute and convalescent COVID-19 originated in the United States, Italy and Spain.

Study processing details: From reference gene primer amplification, estimates of nucleated cell counts were derived. Clones were sequenced by immunoSEQ multiplex PCR, and TCRdb holds only the in-frame ones, with some missing. V, J and clone size derive from that table, while D and trimming were established from the DNA sequence. The profile shows 180,000 or so clones, around nine tenths of them singletons. The CDR3 has 15 amino acids. The germline gives CDR1 MNHNY, CDR2 SVGAGI (reference sequence). The J segment lost 9 bases and the V segment lost 6 bases, leaving 7 bases of the junction unmatched. This receptor was taken from a man between 18 and 29 years old with active or convalescent COVID-19. The chain recombines TRBV6-6 with TRBJ1-6; 11 positions match TRBD1. Sequencing was carried out using peripheral blood. The DNA of the CDR3 is TGTGCCAGCAGCCCTACCGGGACAGGGGGTTCACCCCTCCACTTT. Encoded protein: CASSPTGTGGSPLHF.